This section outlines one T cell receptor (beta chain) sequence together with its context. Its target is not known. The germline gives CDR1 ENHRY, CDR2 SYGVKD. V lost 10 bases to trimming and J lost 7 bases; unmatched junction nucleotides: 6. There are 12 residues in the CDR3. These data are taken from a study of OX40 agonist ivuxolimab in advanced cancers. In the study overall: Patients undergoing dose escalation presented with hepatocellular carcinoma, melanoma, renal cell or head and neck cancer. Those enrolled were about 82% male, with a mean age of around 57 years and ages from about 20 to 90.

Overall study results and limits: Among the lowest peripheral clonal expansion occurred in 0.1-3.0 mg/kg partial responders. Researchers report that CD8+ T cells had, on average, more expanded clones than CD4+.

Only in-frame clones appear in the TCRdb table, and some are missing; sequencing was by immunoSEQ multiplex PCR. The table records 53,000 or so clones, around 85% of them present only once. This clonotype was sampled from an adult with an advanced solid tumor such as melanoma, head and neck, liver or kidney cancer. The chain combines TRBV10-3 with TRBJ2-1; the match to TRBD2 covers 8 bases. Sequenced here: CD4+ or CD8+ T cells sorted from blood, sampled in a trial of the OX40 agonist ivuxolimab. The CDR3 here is CATTGTRNEQFF. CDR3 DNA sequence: TGTGCCACTACCGGGACTAGGAATGAGCAGTTCTTC.